These T cell receptor beta chains were read from a single sample in a study of blood T cell repertoires in COVID-19. Produced via immunoSEQ multiplex PCR; TCRdb's table is partial and in-frame only. The sample has around 130,000 clones; roughly 86% are singletons. Sequenced sample: PBMCs or T cells enriched from blood (not recorded which). All receptors derive from a woman in her 50s with acute COVID-19. Both conserved end residues are part of each CDR3. The D gene is left open where the match is weak. Not all rows give a size; the values are once, few, many and, for expanded clones, a class.

TRBJ2-4 . TRBV27 . CASSLRGNNIQYF TGTGCCAGCAGTTTAAGAGGGAACAACATTCAGTACTTC
TRBJ2-7 TRBD2 TRBV4-1 . CASSQVAGTTYEQYF TGCGCCAGCAGCCAAGTAGCGGGAACCACCTACGAGCAGTACTTC
TRBJ2-1 TRBD2 TRBV24-1 . CATSDPTSHEQFF TGTGCCACCAGTGACCCGACTAGCCATGAGCAGTTCTTC
TRBJ1-2 TRBD1 TRBV5-1 few CASKISGGAGGYTF TGCGCCAGCAAGATTTCAGGGGGCGCGGGTGGCTACACCTTC
TRBJ1-4 TRBD1 TRBV9 . CASSTRTGRGEKLFF TGTGCCAGCAGCACCCGGACAGGGCGGGGTGAAAAACTGTTTTTT
TRBJ2-1 . TRBV9 once CASSVGSQGRNEQFF TGTGCCAGCAGCGTAGGCTCTCAGGGTAGGAATGAGCAGTTCTTC
TRBJ2-1 . TRBV29-1 . CSVEIPGGEQFF TGCAGCGTTGAAATTCCCGGAGGTGAGCAGTTCTTC
TRBJ2-3 TRBD2 TRBV30 . CAWSVGLAGADTQYF TGTGCCTGGAGTGTGGGACTAGCGGGAGCAGATACGCAGTATTTT
TRBJ2-7 TRBD2 TRBV7-2 . CASSLGLAGAYEQYF TGTGCCAGCAGCTTGGGACTAGCGGGTGCCTACGAGCAGTACTTC
TRBJ1-2 TRBD1 TRBV5-1 . CASSLTGVANGYTF TGCGCCAGCAGCTTGACAGGGGTGGCGAATGGCTACACCTTC
TRBJ1-2 . TRBV9 . CASSVDLVRGYGYTF TGTGCCAGCAGCGTAGACCTTGTTCGAGGGTATGGCTACACCTTC
TRBJ2-1 . TRBV19 . CATNRAGNSYNEQFF TGTGCCACAAACCGTGCAGGGAACTCCTACAATGAGCAGTTCTTC
TRBJ1-1 TRBD1 TRBV7-9 few CASSLQGEGTEAFF TGTGCCAGCAGCTTGCAGGGGGAAGGCACTGAAGCTTTCTTT
TRBJ2-2 . TRBV6-1 . CASSEYGVGTGELFF TGTGCCAGCAGTGAATACGGGGTGGGCACCGGGGAGCTGTTTTTT
TRBJ2-2 TRBD2 TRBV2 . CASSPGLAGAGELFF TGTGCCAGCAGCCCGGGACTAGCGGGAGCCGGGGAGCTGTTTTTT
TRBJ2-3 TRBD2 TRBV5-1 . CASSIELAGGSDTQYF TGCGCCAGCAGCATAGAACTAGCGGGAGGGTCGGATACGCAGTATTTT
TRBJ2-7 TRBD1 TRBV6-2/TRBV6-3 . CASSHGTATYEQYF TGTGCCAGCAGTCACGGGACAGCCACCTACGAGCAGTACTTC
TRBJ2-6 . TRBV25-1 once CASSESAGIPSGANVLTF TGTGCCAGCAGTGAATCGGCGGGCATCCCTTCTGGGGCCAACGTCCTGACTTTC
TRBJ1-5 . TRBV7-9 . CASSRSDGQGQPQHF TGTGCCAGCAGCCGATCGGACGGCCAGGGGCAGCCCCAGCATTTT
TRBJ1-2 . TRBV7-8 . CASSLRQGLANYGYTF TGTGCCAGCAGCTTAAGGCAGGGATTAGCTAACTATGGCTACACCTTC
TRBJ1-2 TRBD1 TRBV28 few CASSSGTGGRGGYTF TGTGCCAGCAGTTCCGGGACAGGGGGCCGTGGTGGCTACACCTTC
TRBJ1-2 . TRBV3-1/TRBV3-2 . CASSQRGTSGHGYTF TGTGCCAGCAGCCAAAGAGGGACATCGGGCCATGGCTACACCTTC
TRBJ2-1 TRBD2 TRBV5-1 . CASSLLAGVNEQFF TGCGCCAGCAGCTTACTAGCGGGAGTCAATGAGCAGTTCTTC
TRBJ2-5 . TRBV5-4 . CASNPPNSGETQYF TGTGCCAGCAATCCCCCCAACTCGGGAGAGACCCAGTACTTC
TRBJ1-2 . TRBV5-1 . CASSFGSGGYTF TGCGCCAGCAGCTTTGGCTCGGGAGGCTACACCTTC
TRBJ2-7 TRBD2 TRBV4-2 . CASSQRLAGGSSYEQYF TGTGCCAGCAGCCAAAGACTAGCGGGAGGGAGCTCCTACGAGCAGTACTTC
TRBJ1-6 . TRBV4-1 . CASSQDTQAFNSPLHF TGCGCCAGCAGCCAAGATACCCAGGCTTTTAATTCACCCCTCCACTTT
TRBJ2-2 TRBD2 TRBV6-5 . CASTIGLADTGELFF TGTGCCAGCACCATTGGACTAGCGGACACCGGGGAGCTGTTTTTT
TRBJ1-5 . TRBV3-1/TRBV3-2 . CASSQRGSEPQHF TGTGCCAGCAGCCAAAGGGGATCGGAACCCCAGCATTTT
TRBJ2-5 . TRBV3-1/TRBV3-2 . CASSLEETQYF TGTGCCAGCAGCCTCGAAGAGACCCAGTACTTC
TRBJ1-1 TRBD1 TRBV18 . CASSAGQGRVTEAFF TGTGCCAGCTCGGCAGGACAGGGGAGAGTCACTGAAGCTTTCTTT
TRBJ2-7 . TRBV19 few CASSISKIRGNEQYF TGTGCCAGTAGTATATCAAAAATCCGGGGGAACGAGCAGTACTTC
TRBJ1-5 . TRBV28 . CASSSRAGRDF TGTGCCAGCAGCTCGCGGGCCGGCCGAGACTTT
TRBJ2-7 TRBD1 TRBV19 . CASPVGQGGSEQYF TGTGCCAGCCCGGTAGGACAGGGAGGCTCCGAGCAGTACTTC
TRBJ2-7 . TRBV29-1 . CSVTEWEIAYEQYF TGCAGCGTTACCGAGTGGGAGATTGCCTACGAGCAGTACTTC
TRBJ1-6 TRBD1 TRBV19 . CASSIDQQGRSPLHF TGTGCCAGTAGTATAGATCAACAGGGGCGGTCACCCCTCCACTTT
TRBJ1-1 . TRBV2 . CASIRRGLNTEAFF TGTGCCAGCATCCGGAGGGGCCTGAACACTGAAGCTTTCTTT
TRBJ1-1 . TRBV11-1 . CASSPPGQLNTEAFF TGTGCCAGCAGCCCCCCCGGACAGTTGAACACTGAAGCTTTCTTT
TRBJ2-2 . TRBV21-1 . CASSKEARAETGELFF TGTGCCAGCAGCAAAGAGGCCAGGGCCGAGACCGGGGAGCTGTTTTTT
TRBJ2-7 TRBD1 TRBV9 . CASSVGAGQGGHEQYF TGTGCCAGCAGCGTAGGAGCGGGACAGGGAGGCCACGAGCAGTACTTC
TRBJ1-5 . TRBV25-1 few CASSGGAGQPQHF TGTGCCAGCAGTGGAGGAGCTGGTCAGCCCCAGCATTTT
TRBJ2-7 . TRBV7-9 . CASSFETEASEQYF TGTGCCAGCAGCTTCGAGACAGAGGCCTCCGAGCAGTACTTC